A selection of T cell receptor beta chains follows, all from one sample in a study of blood T cell repertoires in COVID-19. The method was immunoSEQ multiplex PCR; TCRdb's version includes in-frame clones alone and lacks a portion of them. The sample includes roughly 250,000 clones, 75% to 90% of them seen just once. Sequencing was performed on PBMCs or T cells enriched from blood (not recorded which). These receptors all stem from a woman in her 30s with acute COVID-19. CDR3s include the opening cysteine and the closing phenylalanine or tryptophan. D genes are given only for firm matches. Size is omitted from some rows. Given values are once, few, many or a class for expanded clones.

TGCGCCAGCAGCTTGGTAGCGGGAAGCACCGGGGAGCTGTTTTTT	CASSLVAGSTGELFF	TRBD2	TRBV5-1	-	TRBJ2-2
TGTGCCAGCAGCTTGTGGACAGGCATCTATTCACCCCTCCACTTT	CASSLWTGIYSPLHF	TRBD1	TRBV11-3	-	TRBJ1-6
TGTGCCAGCAGACCTAGCGGGATAACGTCTGGAAACACCATATATTTT	CASRPSGITSGNTIYF	-	TRBV28	-	TRBJ1-3
TGTGCCAGTAGTATCGGTACAGGGGGGAGCAATCAGCCCCAGCATTTT	CASSIGTGGSNQPQHF	TRBD1	TRBV19	-	TRBJ1-5
TGTGCCATCAGTGAGTCGAGACAGGGGCAAGAGACCCAGTACTTC	CAISESRQGQETQYF	TRBD1	TRBV10-3	-	TRBJ2-5
TGTGCCAGCAGTGAAACTAGCCAGGGATGGGAGCAGTTCTTC	CASSETSQGWEQFF	-	TRBV2	-	TRBJ2-1
TGTGCCAGCAGTTCACAGGGAGCAATGCCCCAGCATTTT	CASSSQGAMPQHF	-	TRBV28	-	TRBJ1-5
TGTGCCAGCAGCCTTCTCACCGGGAGTCAGTACGAGCAGTACTTC	CASSLLTGSQYEQYF	-	TRBV3-1/TRBV3-2	-	TRBJ2-7
TGTGCCAGCAGTTTATTTTTCGCGGAGAACACAGATACGCAGTATTTT	CASSLFFAENTDTQYF	-	TRBV28	-	TRBJ2-3
TGCGCCAGCAGCCAAGAACCGGGACAGGGCAATCAGCCCCAGCATTTT	CASSQEPGQGNQPQHF	TRBD1	TRBV4-3	-	TRBJ1-5
TGTGCCAGCAGCCACAGCAGGGGTGGCACTGAAGCTTTCTTT	CASSHSRGGTEAFF	-	TRBV3-1/TRBV3-2	few	TRBJ1-1
TGTGCCAGCAGCTTAGGTGGGGGCAGGGGGGCGAACATTCAGTACTTC	CASSLGGGRGANIQYF	-	TRBV7-2	-	TRBJ2-4
TGTGCCAGTAGTATAAAGGGGCAAGTAAACATTCAGTACTTC	CASSIKGQVNIQYF	-	TRBV19	-	TRBJ2-4
TGTGCCAGCAGTTCCTGGGACAGGGGGCCCGGGGCCAACGTCCTGACTTTC	CASSSWDRGPGANVLTF	TRBD1	TRBV28	few	TRBJ2-6
TGTGCCAGCAGCAAGGGGGGGGAACGACCTCTGGGGCAGTACTTC	CASSKGGERPLGQYF	-	TRBV21-1	-	TRBJ2-7
TGTGCCAGCAGCCTAAGGAGGATCGGGGACAGGGGCCCCCAAGAGACCCAGTACTTC	CASSLRRIGDRGPQETQYF	TRBD1	TRBV28	once	TRBJ2-5
TGTGCCAGCAGGACACCTTACACTGAAGCTTTCTTT	CASRTPYTEAFF	-	TRBV12-3/TRBV12-4	-	TRBJ1-1
TGTGCCAGCAGTGCCCGGGGAAACACAGATACGCAGTATTTT	CASSARGNTDTQYF	-	TRBV3-1/TRBV3-2	-	TRBJ2-3
TGTGCCAGCAGTGGCCGGAACACTGAAGCTTTCTTT	CASSGRNTEAFF	-	TRBV28	once	TRBJ1-1
TGTGCCAGCAGAGTTAGACAGAGAAACTATGGCTACACCTTC	CASRVRQRNYGYTF	-	TRBV6-5	-	TRBJ1-2
TGTGCCACCAGTGGGACTAGCGGGGGACCGGCGACCTCGAACACCGGGGAGCTGTTTTTT	CATSGTSGGPATSNTGELFF	TRBD2	TRBV24-1	-	TRBJ2-2
TGTGCCTGCTCGGGACAGGGGAATTCACCCCTCCACTTT	CACSGQGNSPLHF	TRBD1	TRBV30	-	TRBJ1-6
TGTGCCAGCAATGAAGTTGGGGGGAGTCGTACCGGGGAGCTGTTTTTT	CASNEVGGSRTGELFF	-	TRBV28	-	TRBJ2-2
TGTGCTAGTGGTTTGGTAATCAGAGGGGGCGTCGATCAGCCCCAGCATTTT	CASGLVIRGGVDQPQHF	TRBD1	TRBV12-5	-	TRBJ1-5
TGTGCCAGCAGCTTACTGTATGGCAACAGTAATGAAAAACTGTTTTTT	CASSLLYGNSNEKLFF	-	TRBV7-8	-	TRBJ1-4
TGTGCCAGCTCACCATACCAGAGTCACAGGGATTTTTTCTACGAGCAGTACTTC	CASSPYQSHRDFFYEQYF	-	TRBV18	few	TRBJ2-7
TGTGCCAGCAGTGTGGACAACCGTAACGCCGGGGAGCTGTTTTTT	CASSVDNRNAGELFF	-	TRBV7-3	few	TRBJ2-2
TGTGCCAGCAGCTTAGGCGGCATGAACACTGAAGCTTTCTTT	CASSLGGMNTEAFF	-	TRBV7-3	-	TRBJ1-1
TGCGCCAGCAGCCTAGACCCCACCTACGAGCAGTACTTC	CASSLDPTYEQYF	-	TRBV5-1	many	TRBJ2-7
TGTGCCAGCAGCAATCAATACCGGGACAGGGTGAGCTCCTACAATGAGCAGTTCTTC	CASSNQYRDRVSSYNEQFF	-	TRBV21-1	-	TRBJ2-1